This T cell receptor beta chain was sequenced during a study of T cells in localized non-small cell lung cancer (dated by TCRdb to about 2020). Broadly, across the study: Comparing tumors with uninvolved tumor-adjacent lungs, the study looked at the T cell repertoires of roughly 250 patients with early-stage NSCLC. The cohort was made up of 236 treatment-naive NSCLC patients whose localized lung tumors had been resected. A mean age of roughly 64 years was recorded for the NSCLC patients, of whom under 150 were male and about 100 were female. Broad study findings and their caveats: Because multi-region tumor sequencing was not done, intratumor heterogeneity could not be ruled out. Since the design was exploratory, TCR variables were selected using unadjusted p-values with no false-discovery rate correction. A median of roughly 60 of the top 100 tumor clones were detected in paired uninvolved adjacent lung, and under 30 of these tumor clones were also found among the top 100 clones of the paired uninvolved adjacent lung. Higher blood T cell density associated with longer overall survival, while higher adjacent-lung clonality associated with shorter survival. The highest T cell clonality was observed in uninvolved tumor-adjacent lung, where clonality exceeded that of tumor, suggesting that antigenic responses were more focused in uninvolved tumor-adjacent lung.

As to this clone: The target of this receptor is not known. No much larger clonotype is one base removed from it; base qualities were not supplied.

Trimming removed 7 bases from V and 5 bases from J, leaving 17 bases between the germline ends. The cysteine opens and the phenylalanine closes a CDR3 of 14 amino acids. Only the CDR3 portion is preserved as DNA: 42 bases, with reading frame beginning at the first base. CDR1 and CDR2, looked up from the germline V gene (reference sequence), are LNHDA and SQIVND. The immunoSEQ Assay was used to sequence TCR beta CDR3 regions from DNA. Under the source paper's analysis protocol: To compute T cell density, TCR beta template counts were normalized to usable DNA, which was estimated by amplifying housekeeping genes. The preseqR package was used to estimate richness by extrapolating to 400,000 templates for PBMC samples and to 120,000 templates for tissue samples. Clonality was taken to be one minus Pielou's evenness. Tissue-enriched TCRs were identified by differential abundance testing using productive amino-acid clonotypes, minimum total count 5 and alpha 0.1. The Jaccard Index and the Morisita Overlap Index were used to measure repertoire overlap between compartments. GLIPH grouped TCR beta CDR3s together with public tetramer-defined viral CDR3s, and a viral motif had to include at least three viral sequences and also show V-gene enrichment. TCRdb obtained this table from immuneACCESS and retained in-frame rearrangements with V and J assigned. These tables miss some clones; where compared with another copy, unresolved V genes account for less than half of the shortfall, and the remainder is unexplained. V and J calls and clone size come straight from that table; D and trimming were deduced from the DNA. This sample gives 72,000 or so clones in total; approximately 84% of them show up just once. The ten top clones hold about 14% of the sample.

At diagnosis, peripheral blood, uninvolved tumor-adjacent lung and tumor were collected and were preserved as a mix of fresh-frozen and FFPE material. For TCR repertoire profiling, blood samples were analyzed as peripheral blood mononuclear cells. The sequence joins TRBV19 to TRBJ2-5; TRBD2 is a weak D gene call, 5 bases matching. The TCR was taken from a female donor at least 60 years old with stage I lung adenocarcinoma. The material was peripheral blood, obtained before any cancer treatment. The nucleotide sequence is given as TGTGCCAGTATGGAGCGGACGGCTGGGGAGACCCAGTACTTC. The encoded protein is CASMERTAGETQYF.